Presented here are 23 T cell receptor beta chains from one specimen sequenced in a study of technical replicates of blood from several donors (TCRdb year 2017). Library prep was done by the immunoSEQ multiplex PCR assay. Sourced from immuneACCESS, this table was stored by TCRdb with only in-frame sequences that have V and J called. A share of the clones is absent; for the studies checked, an unresolved V gene accounts for under half, and the remainder has no known explanation. In all, the sample holds around 81,000 clones, and approximately 96% of those were seen once. The ten largest clones take up 0.35% to 0.45% of the sample. What was sequenced was T cells isolated from PBMCs. The receptors come from a human donor in good health.

The chain links TRBV6-6 to TRBJ1-1, with D uncertain. The CDR3 extends over 14 amino acids. In germline, CDR1 is MNHNY, CDR2 SVGAGI (reference sequence). Trimming shortened V by 5 bases and J by 2 bases, and 12 bases separated the two germline ends. The CDR3: CASSTYTANTEAFF. The CDR3 DNA is TGTGCCAGCAGTACCTATACAGCTAACACTGAAGCTTTCTTT.

For the CDR3, the DNA is TGTGCCAGCAGCCCTGGACTTACTGAAGCTTTCTTT. The encoded protein is CASSPGLTEAFF. The rearrangement joins TRBV11-3 to TRBJ1-1, with no clear D. Per germline, CDR1 SGHNT and CDR2 YENEEA. This CDR3 contains 12 residues. The V end lost 5 bases, the J end lost 5 bases, and 9 bases lay between the germline ends.

The chain has TRBV27 and TRBJ1-1; D gene uncertain. The V gene lost 4 bases and the J gene lost 0 bases, with 9 bases spanning the gap. This CDR3 has 14 residues. Germline V CDR1 and CDR2: MNHEY, SMNVEV (reference sequence). The CDR3 here is CASSYYSMNTEAFF. CDR3 nucleotides: TGTGCCAGCAGTTATTACAGCATGAACACTGAAGCTTTCTTT.

The chain combines TRBV27 with TRBJ2-3, with 10 bases matching TRBD1. The CDR3 contains 16 residues. V dropped 5 bases and J dropped 10; count of bases not matched to a gene: 15. The germline gives CDR1 MNHEY, CDR2 SMNVEV (reference sequence). CDR3 residues: CASSPGTGAPVVAQYF. In nucleotides, the CDR3 is TGTGCCAGCAGTCCAGGGACAGGGGCACCCGTAGTGGCGCAGTATTTT.

The chain has TRBV28 and TRBJ2-7; 10 bases are a match to TRBD1. The CDR3 is 15 residues long. V was pared by 7 bases and J by 2 bases, with 8 bases of the junction left unmatched. CDR1 MDHEN and CDR2 SYDVKM come from the germline V gene. For the CDR3, the DNA is TGTGCCAGCACTATGACAGGGGGCGGGACCTACGAGCAGTACTTC. Translated, it gives CASTMTGGGTYEQYF. Drawing the rest from reference TRBV28 and TRBJ2-7, the complete variable domain is DVKVTQSSRYLVKRTGEKVFLECVQDMDHENMFWYRQDPGLGLRLIYFSYDVKMKEKGDIPEGYSVSREKKERFSLILESASTNQTSMYLCASTMTGGGTYEQYFGPGTRLTVT.

This chain links TRBV6-5 with TRBJ2-7; possible D gene TRBD1, 5 bases. CDR1 and CDR2 (germline): MNHEY, SVGAGI. The CDR3 is made up of 13 amino acids. V lost 6 bases and J lost 3, with 12 bases in between. The CDR3 DNA follows: TGTGCCAGCAGGAAAAGTGGACACTACGAGCAGTACTTC. Translation gives CASRKSGHYEQYF.

The V and J genes are TRBV10-3 and TRBJ2-1, with no clear D. The CDR3 length is 12 residues. The germline gives CDR1 ENHRY, CDR2 SYGVKD. V dropped 7 bases and J dropped 8 bases, with 12 bases sitting between them. The CDR3: CAIKGTSDEQFF. CDR3 nucleotide sequence: TGTGCCATCAAAGGAACGAGCGATGAGCAGTTCTTC.

The chain uses TRBV27 and TRBJ2-7; TRBD2 agrees at 11 bases. Looked up from germline, CDR1 is MNHEY and CDR2 is SMNVEV (reference sequence). V lost 7 bases and J lost 1; bases outside the gene matches: 3. The CDR3 runs to 14 residues. The CDR3 loop reads CASTLAGGSYEQYF. In nucleotides, the CDR3 is TGTGCCAGCACTCTAGCGGGAGGTTCCTACGAGCAGTACTTC.

This chain connects TRBV9 to TRBJ2-7; TRBD2 might be the D (5 bases). Germline CDR1 is SGDLS and CDR2 is YYNGEE. Between the trimmed V and J ends, which lost 0 bases and 0 bases, there was a span of 7 bases. This CDR3 spans 14 amino acids. CDR3 amino acids: CASSVDGDSYEQYF. For the CDR3, the DNA is TGTGCCAGCAGCGTAGACGGGGACTCCTACGAGCAGTACTTC.

V usage is TRBV5-6 and J usage is TRBJ2-7; 10 positions agree with TRBD2. This CDR3 region has 14 residues. With V trimmed by 1 base and J by 4 bases, 2 bases remained unmatched. Germline values: CDR1 SGHDT, CDR2 YYEEEE. CDR3: CASSLTSGTYEQYF. The CDR3 DNA reads as TGTGCCAGCAGCTTGACTAGCGGGACTTACGAGCAGTACTTC.

The CDR3 loop reads CAWSVGGYTGGPETQYF. Here the CDR3 DNA reads TGTGCCTGGAGTGTGGGGGGATATACGGGGGGCCCAGAGACCCAGTACTTC. The J gene is TRBJ2-5, the V gene TRBV30; a possible D gene is TRBD2 (7 bases). Germline V CDR1 and CDR2: GTSNPN, SVGIG (reference sequence). The length of the CDR3 is 17 residues. V lost 0 bases and J lost 4, with 21 bases in between.

Only one count was recorded for this clone. This rearrangement joins TRBV11-2 to TRBJ1-2, with TRBD1 identical over 8 bases. The CDR3 runs 14 residues. In germline, CDR1 is SGHAT, CDR2 FQNNGV. V dropped 5 bases and J dropped 3; count of bases not matched to a gene: 5. The CDR3 region is CASSAGTGDYGYTF. In DNA form, the CDR3 reads TGTGCCAGCAGCGCCGGGACAGGCGACTATGGCTACACCTTC.

This clone was picked up one time. The V and J genes are TRBV27 and TRBJ2-7; D is undetermined. V shed 5 bases and J shed 2 bases, with 10 bases lying between them. This CDR3 region has 13 residues. Germline CDR1 and CDR2: MNHEY and SMNVEV (reference sequence). CDR3 in DNA: TGTGCCAGCAGTCCCCTTCGTACCTACGAGCAGTACTTC. Residues: CASSPLRTYEQYF.

In this sample, this clone turned up once. The CDR3: CASSLGQGYGYTF. The DNA for the CDR3 is TGTGCCAGCAGTCTGGGACAGGGCTATGGCTACACCTTC. This sequence joins TRBV2 and TRBJ1-2; 9 bases map to TRBD1. With V trimmed by 5 bases and J by 4 bases, 2 bases remained unmatched. This CDR3 spans 13 amino acids. CDR1 and CDR2 from the germline V gene are SNHLY and FYNNEI.

The genes are TRBV5-1 and TRBJ1-1, with a weak D call TRBD1 (5 bases). Germline loops: CDR1 SGHRS, CDR2 YFSETQ. The CDR3 runs 13 residues. Trimming took 1 base from V and 5 from J, leaving 9 bases between them. The CDR3 nucleotides read TGCGCCAGCAGCTTGCTGGAGGGGACTGAAGCTTTCTTT. Residues: CASSLLEGTEAFF.

The rearrangement joins TRBV27 to TRBJ2-7; the match to TRBD2 covers 7 bases. The CDR3 length is 13 residues. Germline lookup yields CDR1 MNHEY and CDR2 SMNVEV (reference sequence). Trimming removed 0 bases from V and 8 bases from J; junction bases left unmatched: 4. The CDR3 sequence is CASSLSGSGKQYF. The CDR3 DNA reads as TGTGCCAGCAGTTTATCGGGCAGCGGGAAGCAGTACTTC.

The genes are TRBV12-5 and TRBJ1-1, with D maybe TRBD1 (5 bases). Germline loops: CDR1 LGHNT, CDR2 FRNRAP. Deletions cut 9 bases from V and 10 bases from J, with 30 bases between. CDR3 length equals 16 residues. As DNA, the CDR3 is TGTGCTAGGGCGGGGGGGTCTCGACGGATAACACTGATAGCTTTCTTT. As protein: CARAGGSRRITLIAFF.

This chain uses TRBV6-5 with TRBJ2-7, with 7 positions matching TRBD1. The CDR3 covers 15 residues. J was trimmed by 4 bases and V by 1 base; bases with no gene match: 7. The V gene's germline CDR1 is MNHEY and CDR2 SVGAGI. The CDR3 here is CASSYYFDRAYEQYF. In DNA form, the CDR3 reads TGTGCCAGCAGTTACTATTTTGACAGGGCTTACGAGCAGTACTTC.

The V gene is TRBV10-3, the J gene TRBJ2-2; 8 positions agree with TRBD1. This CDR3 contains 14 residues. Per germline, CDR1 ENHRY and CDR2 SYGVKD. The V and J ends lost 0 bases and 10 bases, in that order; junction bases with no gene match: 4. The CDR3: CAISESQGDEELFF. The CDR3 DNA reads TGTGCCATCAGTGAGTCACAGGGGGACGAGGAGCTGTTTTTT.

The chain uses TRBV19 and TRBJ1-2, with 7 bases aligning to TRBD1. In germline, CDR1 is LNHDA, CDR2 SQIVND (reference sequence). The CDR3 covers 14 residues. J gave up 6 bases and V 6 bases, and 10 bases lay outside the gene matches. The CDR3 spells CASSEQGQFDGYTF. CDR3 nucleotides: TGTGCCAGTAGCGAACAGGGACAGTTCGATGGCTACACCTTC.

This clone appeared a single time. The J gene is TRBJ2-7, the V gene TRBV2, with D perhaps TRBD1 (6 bases). V was trimmed by 9 bases and J by 5 bases, leaving 23 bases between them. Germline V gene data show CDR1 as SNHLY and CDR2 as FYNNEI. The CDR3 runs to 15 residues. The CDR3 coding sequence is TGTGCCAGAAGGCCCTTAGCGAAGAAGGGGGACGAGCAGTACTTC. It yields the protein CARRPLAKKGDEQYF.

This rearrangement joins TRBV19 to TRBJ2-2, with D maybe TRBD2 (6 bases). Germline CDR1 reads LNHDA; CDR2 reads SQIVND (reference sequence). The CDR3 totals 13 residues. V was trimmed by 5 bases and J by 8 bases, leaving 12 bases between them. The CDR3 bases are TGTGCCAGTAGTGGGTCCGGAGGGGGGGAGCTGTTTTTT. Protein product: CASSGSGGGELFF.

This clone was seen only a few times. V gene TRBV6-5 combines with J gene TRBJ2-3; 7 nucleotides align to TRBD2. CDR3 length: 15 amino acids. Germline values: CDR1 MNHEY, CDR2 SVGAGI. J was trimmed by 1 base and V by 5 bases; bases with no gene match: 6. CDR3 region: CASSNHLAGTDTQYF. CDR3 in DNA: TGTGCCAGCAGTAACCATCTAGCGGGCACAGATACGCAGTATTTT.